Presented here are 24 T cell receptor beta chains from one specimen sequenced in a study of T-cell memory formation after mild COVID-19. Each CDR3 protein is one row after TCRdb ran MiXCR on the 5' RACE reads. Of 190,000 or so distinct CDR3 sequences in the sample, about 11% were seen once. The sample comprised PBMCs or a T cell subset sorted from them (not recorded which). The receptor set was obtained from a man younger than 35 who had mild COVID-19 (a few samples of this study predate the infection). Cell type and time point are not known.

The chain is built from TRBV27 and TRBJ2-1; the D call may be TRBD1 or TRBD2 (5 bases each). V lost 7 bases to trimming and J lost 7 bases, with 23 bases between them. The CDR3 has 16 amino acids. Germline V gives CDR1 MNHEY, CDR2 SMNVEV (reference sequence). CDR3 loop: CASTLHGTQDWNEQFF. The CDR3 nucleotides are TGTGCCAGCACCCTACACGGGACCCAGGATTGGAATGAGCAGTTCTTC.

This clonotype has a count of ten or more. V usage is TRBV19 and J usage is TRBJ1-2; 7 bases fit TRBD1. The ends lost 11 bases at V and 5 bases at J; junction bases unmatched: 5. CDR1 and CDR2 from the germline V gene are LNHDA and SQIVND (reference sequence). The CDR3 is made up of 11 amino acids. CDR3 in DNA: TGTGCCCTCCGGACAGGTTATGGCTACACCTTC. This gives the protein CALRTGYGYTF.

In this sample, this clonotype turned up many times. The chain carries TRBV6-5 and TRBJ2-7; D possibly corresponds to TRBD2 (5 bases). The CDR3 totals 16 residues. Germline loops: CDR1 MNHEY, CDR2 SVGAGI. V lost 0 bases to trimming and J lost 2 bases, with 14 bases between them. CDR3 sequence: CASSYSRAGTAYEQYV. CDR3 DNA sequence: TGTGCCAGCAGTTACTCGAGGGCCGGAACGGCCTACGAGCAGTACGTC.

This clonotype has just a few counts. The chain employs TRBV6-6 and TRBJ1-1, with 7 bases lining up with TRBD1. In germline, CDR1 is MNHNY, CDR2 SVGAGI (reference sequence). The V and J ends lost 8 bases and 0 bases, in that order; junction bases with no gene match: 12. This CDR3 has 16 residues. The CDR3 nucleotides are TGTGCCAGCCGAAGCAGGGGGTTGGTATTGAACACTGAAGCTTTCTTT. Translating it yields CASRSRGLVLNTEAFF.

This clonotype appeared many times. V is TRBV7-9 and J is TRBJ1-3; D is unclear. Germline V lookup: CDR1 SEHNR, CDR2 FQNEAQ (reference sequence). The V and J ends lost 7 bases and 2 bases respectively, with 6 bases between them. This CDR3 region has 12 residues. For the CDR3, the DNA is TGTGCCAGCACCTCCACTGGAAACACCATATATTTT. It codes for CASTSTGNTIYF.

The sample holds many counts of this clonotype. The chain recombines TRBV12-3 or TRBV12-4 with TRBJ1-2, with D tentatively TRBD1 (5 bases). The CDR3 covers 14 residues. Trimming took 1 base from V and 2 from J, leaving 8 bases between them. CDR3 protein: CASSLDRQNYGYTF. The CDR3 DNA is TGTGCCAGCAGTTTAGACCGACAGAACTATGGCTACACCTTC.

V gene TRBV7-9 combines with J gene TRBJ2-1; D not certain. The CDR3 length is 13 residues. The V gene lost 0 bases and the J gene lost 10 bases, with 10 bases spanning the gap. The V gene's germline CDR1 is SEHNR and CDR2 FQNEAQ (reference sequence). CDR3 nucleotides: TGTGCCAGCAGCTTAGCCTCGGCCCCCGAGCAGTTCTTC. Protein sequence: CASSLASAPEQFF.

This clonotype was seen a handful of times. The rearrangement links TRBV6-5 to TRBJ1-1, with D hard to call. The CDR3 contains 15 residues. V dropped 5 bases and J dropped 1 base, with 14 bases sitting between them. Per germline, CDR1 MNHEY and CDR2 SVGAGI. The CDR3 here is CASSRRPLPNTEAFF. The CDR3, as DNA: TGTGCCAGCAGTCGCCGACCCCTCCCGAACACTGAAGCTTTCTTT.

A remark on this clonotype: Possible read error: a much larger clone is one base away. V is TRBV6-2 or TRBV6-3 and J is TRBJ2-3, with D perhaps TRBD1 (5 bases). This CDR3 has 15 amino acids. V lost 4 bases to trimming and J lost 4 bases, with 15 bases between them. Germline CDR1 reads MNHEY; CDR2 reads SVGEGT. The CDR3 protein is CASSLSRTYADTQYF. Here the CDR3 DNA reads TGTGCCAGCAGTTTGAGCCGGACATACGCAGATACGCAGTATTTT.

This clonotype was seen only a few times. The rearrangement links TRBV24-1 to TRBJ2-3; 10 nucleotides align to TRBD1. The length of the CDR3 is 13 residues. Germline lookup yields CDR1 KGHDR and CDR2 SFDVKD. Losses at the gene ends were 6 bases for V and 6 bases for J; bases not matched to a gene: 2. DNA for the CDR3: TGTGCCACCAGTAGGACAGGGGGTGATACGCAGTATTTT. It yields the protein CATSRTGGDTQYF.

CDR3 DNA: TGCAGTGCTAGAGGGGCAGGACAGTCTTTTTTCTACGAGCAGTACTTC. Translated: CSARGAGQSFFYEQYF. This chain links TRBV20-1 with TRBJ2-7; TRBD1 might be the D (6 bases). The V end lost 1 base, the J end lost 3 bases, and 19 bases lay between the germline ends. The CDR3 contains 16 residues. Germline CDR1 reads DFQATT; CDR2 reads SNEGSKA (reference sequence).

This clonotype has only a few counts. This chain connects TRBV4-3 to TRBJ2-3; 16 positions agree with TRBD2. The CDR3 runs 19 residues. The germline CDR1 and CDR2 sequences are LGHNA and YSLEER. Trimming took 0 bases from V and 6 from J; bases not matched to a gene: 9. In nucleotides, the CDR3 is TGCGCCAGCAGCCAAGATCTAGGAAAGGGACTAGCGGGGGGGGATACGCAGTATTTT. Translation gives CASSQDLGKGLAGGDTQYF.

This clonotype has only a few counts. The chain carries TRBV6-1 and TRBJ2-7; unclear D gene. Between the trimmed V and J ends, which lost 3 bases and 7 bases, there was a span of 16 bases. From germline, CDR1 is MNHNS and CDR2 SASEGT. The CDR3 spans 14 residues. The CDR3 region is CASSDMGNSYEQYF. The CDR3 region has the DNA TGTGCCAGCAGTGATATGGGGAATTCGTATGAGCAGTACTTC.

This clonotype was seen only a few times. The CDR3 DNA is TGTGCCAGCAGCGAGGACAGTGGGCGGACTGAAGCTTTCTTT. This encodes CASSEDSGRTEAFF. The chain carries TRBV6-4 and TRBJ1-1; TRBD1 might be the D (6 bases). Germline lookup yields CDR1 MRHNA and CDR2 SNTAGT. This CDR3 is built from 14 residues. Trimming took off 6 bases at V and 5 bases at J, with 16 bases between the two ends.

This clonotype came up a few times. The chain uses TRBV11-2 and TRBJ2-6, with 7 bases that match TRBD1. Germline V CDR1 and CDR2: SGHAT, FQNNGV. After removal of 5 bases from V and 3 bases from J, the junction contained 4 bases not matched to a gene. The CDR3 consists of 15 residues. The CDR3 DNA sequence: TGTGCCAGCAGCACAGGGGTCTTTGGGGCCAACGTCCTGACTTTC. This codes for CASSTGVFGANVLTF.

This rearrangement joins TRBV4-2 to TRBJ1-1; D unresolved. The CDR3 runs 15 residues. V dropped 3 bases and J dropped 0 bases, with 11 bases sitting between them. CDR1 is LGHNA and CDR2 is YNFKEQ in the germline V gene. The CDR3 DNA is TGTGCCAGCAGCCACTCGGGAGCTATGAACACTGAAGCTTTCTTT. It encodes CASSHSGAMNTEAFF.

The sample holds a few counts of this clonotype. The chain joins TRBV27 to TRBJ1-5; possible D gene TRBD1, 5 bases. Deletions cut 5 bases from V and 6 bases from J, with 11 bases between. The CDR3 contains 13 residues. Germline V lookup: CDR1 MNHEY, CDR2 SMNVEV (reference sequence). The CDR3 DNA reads TGTGCCAGCAGTCTTGGGACTTCTCAGCCCCAGCATTTT. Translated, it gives CASSLGTSQPQHF.

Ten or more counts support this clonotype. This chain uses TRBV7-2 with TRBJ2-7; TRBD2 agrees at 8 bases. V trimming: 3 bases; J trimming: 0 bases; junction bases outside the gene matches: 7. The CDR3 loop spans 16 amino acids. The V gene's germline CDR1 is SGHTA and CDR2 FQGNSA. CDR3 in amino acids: CASSFLAGVSSYEQYF. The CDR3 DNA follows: TGTGCCAGCAGCTTTCTAGCGGGCGTAAGCTCCTACGAGCAGTACTTC.

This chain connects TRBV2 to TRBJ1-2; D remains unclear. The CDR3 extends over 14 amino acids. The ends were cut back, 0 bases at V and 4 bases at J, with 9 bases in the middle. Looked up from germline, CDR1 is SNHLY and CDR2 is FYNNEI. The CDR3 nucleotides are TGTGCCAGCAGTGAAGCCGGCCTAGCCTATGGCTACACCTTC. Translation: CASSEAGLAYGYTF.

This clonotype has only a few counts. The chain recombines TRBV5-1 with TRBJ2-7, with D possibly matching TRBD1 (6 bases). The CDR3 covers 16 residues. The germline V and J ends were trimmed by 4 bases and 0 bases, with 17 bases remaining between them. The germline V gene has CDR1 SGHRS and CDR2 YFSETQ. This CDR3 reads CASSPQGSLISYEQYF. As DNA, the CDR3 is TGCGCCAGCAGCCCACAGGGCTCCCTAATCTCCTACGAGCAGTACTTC.

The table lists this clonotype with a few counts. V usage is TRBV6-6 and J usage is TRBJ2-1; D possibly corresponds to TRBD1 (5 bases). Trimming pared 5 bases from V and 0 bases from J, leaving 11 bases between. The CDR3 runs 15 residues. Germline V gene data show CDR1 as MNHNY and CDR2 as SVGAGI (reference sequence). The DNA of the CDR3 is TGTGCCAGCAGTGCCGCCGACAGCTCCTACAATGAGCAGTTCTTC. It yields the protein CASSAADSSYNEQFF.

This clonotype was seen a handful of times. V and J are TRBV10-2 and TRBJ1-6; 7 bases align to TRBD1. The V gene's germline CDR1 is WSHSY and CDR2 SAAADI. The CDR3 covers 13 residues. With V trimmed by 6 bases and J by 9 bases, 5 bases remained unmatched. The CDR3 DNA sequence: TGCGCCAGCAGGGAACAGGGGTTTTCACCCCTCCACTTT. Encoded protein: CASREQGFSPLHF.

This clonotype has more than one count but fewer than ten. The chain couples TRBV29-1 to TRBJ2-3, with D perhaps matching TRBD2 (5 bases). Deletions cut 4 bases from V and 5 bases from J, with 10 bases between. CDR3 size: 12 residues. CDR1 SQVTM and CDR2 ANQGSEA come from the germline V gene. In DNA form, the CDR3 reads TGCAGCGTTGGGAGGCCCGGAGATACGCAGTATTTT. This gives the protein CSVGRPGDTQYF.

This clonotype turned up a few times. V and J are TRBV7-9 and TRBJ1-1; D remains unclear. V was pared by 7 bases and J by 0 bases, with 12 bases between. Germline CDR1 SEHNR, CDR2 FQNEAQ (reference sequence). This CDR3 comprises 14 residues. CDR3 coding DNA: TGTGCCAGCACGGGAGGGAACATGAACACTGAAGCTTTCTTT. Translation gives CASTGGNMNTEAFF.